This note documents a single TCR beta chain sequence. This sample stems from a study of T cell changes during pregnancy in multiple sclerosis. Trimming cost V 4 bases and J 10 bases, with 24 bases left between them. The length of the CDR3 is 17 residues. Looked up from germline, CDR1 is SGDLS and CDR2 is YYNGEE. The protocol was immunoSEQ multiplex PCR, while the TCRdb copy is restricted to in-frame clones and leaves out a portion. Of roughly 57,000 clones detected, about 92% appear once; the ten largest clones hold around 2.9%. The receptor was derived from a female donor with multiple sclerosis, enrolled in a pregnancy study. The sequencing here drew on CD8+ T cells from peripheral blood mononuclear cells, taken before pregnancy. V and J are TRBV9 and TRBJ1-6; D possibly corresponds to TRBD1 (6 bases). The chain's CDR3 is CASSPRWEMGAESPLHF. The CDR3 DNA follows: TGTGCCAGCAGCCCCCGGTGGGAAATGGGGGCAGAATCACCCCTCCACTTT. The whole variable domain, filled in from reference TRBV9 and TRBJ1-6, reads DSGVTQTPKHLITATGQRVTLRCSPRSGDLSVYWYQQSLDQGLQFLIQYYNGEERAKGNILERFSAQQFPDLHSELNLSSLELGDSALYFCASSPRWEMGAESPLHFGNGTRLTVT.